The 14 T cell receptor beta chains below were found in one sample sequenced in a study of T cell responses to AZD1222 COVID-19 vaccine. Repertoires were generated with immunoSEQ multiplex PCR, while TCRdb's copy carries only in-frame clones and drops some. This sample yields about 86,000 clones, of which roughly 90% are seen a single time; 3% belongs to the top ten. The sequencing used peripheral blood, collected on day 0 of AZD1222 vaccination. These receptors were obtained from an adult in good health.

The chain has TRBV6-5 and TRBJ2-1; TRBD2 aligns across 9 bases. V shed 0 bases and J 8 bases; nucleotides not matched to a gene: 5. Germline CDR1 and CDR2: MNHEY and SVGAGI. The CDR3 has 15 residues. The CDR3 coding sequence is TGTGCCAGCAGTTACTCCAGAGCGGGGGGTTATGAGCAGTTCTTC. Its translation: CASSYSRAGGYEQFF.

This clone was observed a single time. The chain links TRBV11-2 to TRBJ1-2; no reliable D call. The V gene's germline CDR1 is SGHAT and CDR2 FQNNGV. The ends were cut back, 0 bases at V and 8 bases at J, with 7 bases in the middle. CDR3 size: 12 residues. CDR3 nucleotide sequence: TGTGCCAGCAGCTTAGACTCCGGGGGCTACACCTTC. It encodes CASSLDSGGYTF.

The chain joins TRBV5-1 to TRBJ2-7; 8 positions match TRBD2. The CDR3 loop spans 15 amino acids. CDR1 is SGHRS and CDR2 is YFSETQ in the germline V gene. V was clipped by 0 bases and J by 2 bases; unmatched bases: 4. CDR3 residues: CASSLGLAGTYEQYF. The CDR3 nucleotides read TGCGCCAGCAGCTTGGGATTAGCGGGAACCTACGAGCAGTACTTC.

V gene TRBV27 combines with J gene TRBJ1-1; a possible D gene is TRBD1 (5 bases). Germline V lookup: CDR1 MNHEY, CDR2 SMNVEV (reference sequence). The CDR3 covers 13 residues. Deletions cut 3 bases from V and 4 bases from J, with 9 bases between. This CDR3 is CASSLGPTTEAFF. The CDR3 nucleotides read TGTGCCAGCAGTTTGGGGCCCACCACTGAAGCTTTCTTT.

The rearrangement links TRBV19 to TRBJ1-2; 7 bases map to TRBD1. J gave up 4 bases and V 5 bases, and 7 bases lay outside the gene matches. Germline values: CDR1 LNHDA, CDR2 SQIVND (reference sequence). CDR3 length: 14 residues. CDR3 in DNA: TGTGCCAGTAGTTTTAGCGGACAGGCCTATGGCTACACCTTC. Translated, it gives CASSFSGQAYGYTF.

The rearrangement uses TRBV15 and TRBJ1-6, with D unclear. V shed 6 bases and J shed 7 bases, with 13 bases lying between them. This CDR3 has 14 amino acids. From germline, CDR1 is LNHNV and CDR2 YYDKDF (reference sequence). The CDR3 reads CATRRTGGNSPLHF. The CDR3 DNA follows: TGTGCCACCAGAAGGACCGGCGGCAATTCACCCCTCCACTTT.

The V gene is TRBV30, the J gene TRBJ2-7; maybe TRBD2 (6 bases). V lost 2 bases, J lost 4 bases, and 15 bases lay in between. The CDR3 spans 14 residues. Per germline, CDR1 GTSNPN and CDR2 SVGIG (reference sequence). CDR3 nucleotides: TGTGCCTGGAGTCTCGGAGGGACTTCTTACGAGCAGTACTTC. It codes for CAWSLGGTSYEQYF.

This clone was seen a single time. The chain couples TRBV30 to TRBJ1-5, with 9 bases that match TRBD1. Trimming took 3 bases from V and 0 from J; bases not matched to a gene: 9. Per the germline V gene, CDR1 is GTSNPN and CDR2 is SVGIG (reference sequence). This CDR3 has 17 residues. The CDR3 reads CAWSGQGFVDSNQPQHF. CDR3 DNA: TGTGCCTGGAGCGGACAGGGGTTCGTGGATAGCAATCAGCCCCAGCATTTT.

The rearrangement joins TRBV5-4 to TRBJ2-1; D might be TRBD2 (5 bases). CDR1 is SGHNT, CDR2 YYREEE, per germline (reference sequence). Trimming removed 5 bases from V and 5 bases from J, with 14 bases in between. The length of the CDR3 is 14 residues. The CDR3 DNA reads TGTGCCAGCAGTCCTATCGACGGGAACAATGAGCAGTTCTTC. Encoded protein: CASSPIDGNNEQFF.

This sequence joins TRBV5-1 and TRBJ1-1; 7 nucleotides line up with TRBD1. Unmatched junction bases numbered 7, after V lost 7 bases and J lost 4 bases. Germline lookup yields CDR1 SGHRS and CDR2 YFSETQ. CDR3 length: 13 residues. As DNA, the CDR3 is TGCGCCAGCGGGACAGCCCAGAGCACTGAAGCTTTCTTT. It translates to CASGTAQSTEAFF. Variable domain in full (rest from reference TRBV5-1 and TRBJ1-1): KAGVTQTPRYLIKTRGQQVTLSCSPISGHRSVSWYQQTPGQGLQFLFEYFSETQRNKGNFPGRFSGRQFSNSRSEMNVSTLELGDSALYLCASGTAQSTEAFFGQGTRLTVV.

This rearrangement joins TRBV10-1 to TRBJ2-1, with TRBD2 matching 14 bases. V shed 5 bases and J 7 bases; nucleotides not matched to a gene: 10. The CDR3 runs 17 residues. Germline V gene lookup returns CDR1 WNHNN and CDR2 SYGVQD (reference sequence). This CDR3 is CASSSGTSGSRGNEQFF. The CDR3 nucleotides are TGCGCCAGCAGTTCCGGGACTAGCGGGAGTAGGGGGAATGAGCAGTTCTTC.

The chain couples TRBV9 to TRBJ1-1; D is undetermined. CDR1 is SGDLS and CDR2 is YYNGEE in the germline V gene. Deletions cut 4 bases from V and 0 bases from J, with 10 bases between. This CDR3 region has 14 residues. CDR3 sequence (DNA): TGTGCCAGCAGCATGGGTAGCGTGAACACTGAAGCTTTCTTT. This sequence encodes CASSMGSVNTEAFF.

The rearrangement joins TRBV28 to TRBJ1-2, with a weak D call TRBD1 (5 bases). Trimming pared 6 bases from V and 6 bases from J, leaving 17 bases between. The CDR3 runs to 14 residues. Germline CDR1 is MDHEN and CDR2 is SYDVKM. DNA of the CDR3: TGTGCCAGCAGCCCGGAGGGGCGTATACATGGCTACACCTTC. Translated: CASSPEGRIHGYTF.

V usage is TRBV7-3 and J usage is TRBJ1-1, with 7 positions matching TRBD1. V gave up 5 bases and J gave up 0 bases; unmatched junction bases: 3. The length of the CDR3 is 14 residues. Looked up from germline, CDR1 is SGHTA and CDR2 is FQGTGA. The CDR3 nucleotides are TGTGCCAGCAGCGAGGGACAGTTGAACACTGAAGCTTTCTTT. Encoded protein: CASSEGQLNTEAFF. Full variable domain (rest looked up from reference TRBV7-3 and TRBJ1-1): GAGVSQTPSNKVTEKGKYVELRCDPISGHTALYWYRQSLGQGPEFLIYFQGTGAADDSGLPNDRFFAVRPEGSVSTLKIQRTERGDSAVYLCASSEGQLNTEAFFGQGTRLTVV.